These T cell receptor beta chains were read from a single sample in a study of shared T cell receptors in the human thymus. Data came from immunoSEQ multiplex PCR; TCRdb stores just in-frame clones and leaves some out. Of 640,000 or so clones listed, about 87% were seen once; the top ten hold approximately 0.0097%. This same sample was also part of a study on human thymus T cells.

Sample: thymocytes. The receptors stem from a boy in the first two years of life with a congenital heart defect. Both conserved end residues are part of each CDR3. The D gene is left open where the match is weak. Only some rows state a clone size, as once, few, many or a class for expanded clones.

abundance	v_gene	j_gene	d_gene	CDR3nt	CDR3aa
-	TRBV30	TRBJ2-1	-	TGTGCCTGGAGGGCCCTACAGTCTCTAACCTACAATGAGCAGTTCTTC	CAWRALQSLTYNEQFF
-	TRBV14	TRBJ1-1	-	TGTGCCAGCAGCCAACTTATGAACACTGAAGCTTTCTTT	CASSQLMNTEAFF
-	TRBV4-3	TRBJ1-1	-	TGCGCCAGCAGCCGAGATACTCGCGGTGAAGCTTTCTTT	CASSRDTRGEAFF
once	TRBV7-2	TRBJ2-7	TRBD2	TGTGCCAGCAGCTTAGGGCTAGCGGCGTCCTACGAGCAGTACTTC	CASSLGLAASYEQYF
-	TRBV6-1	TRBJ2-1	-	TGTGCCAGCAGTGAAGCGGGGCCCGAAACCTACAATGAGCAGTTCTTC	CASSEAGPETYNEQFF
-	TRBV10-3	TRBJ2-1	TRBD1	TGTGCCATCAGTGATGTGGGGGACAGTCCCAATGAGCAGTTCTTC	CAISDVGDSPNEQFF
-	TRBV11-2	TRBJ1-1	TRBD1	TGTGCCAGCAGCTTAGATCCGAGAGGGACAGGTGAAGCTTTCTTT	CASSLDPRGTGEAFF
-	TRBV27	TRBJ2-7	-	TGTGCCAGCAGTTCCAAGGACAGACAGCCATACGAGCAGTACTTC	CASSSKDRQPYEQYF
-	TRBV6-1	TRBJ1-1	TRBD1	TGTGCCAGCAGTGAATATGGGACAGGGGGCATCAGCACTGAAGCTTTCTTT	CASSEYGTGGISTEAFF
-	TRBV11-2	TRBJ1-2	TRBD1	TGTGCCAGCAGGCTTACCACAGGGGCCGGATATGGCTACACCTTC	CASRLTTGAGYGYTF
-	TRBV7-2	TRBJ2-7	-	TGTGCCAGCAGCTTAGTGAGGGCTAACCGGGAGAACTCCTACGAGCAGTACTTC	CASSLVRANRENSYEQYF
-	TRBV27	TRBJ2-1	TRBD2	TGTGCCAGCAGTCAATTTCGACTAGCGGGTTACAATGAGCAGTTCTTC	CASSQFRLAGYNEQFF
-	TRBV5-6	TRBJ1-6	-	TGTGCCAGCAGCTTGGTGCAGGGGCCCTCCTCGAATTCACCCCTCCACTTT	CASSLVQGPSSNSPLHF
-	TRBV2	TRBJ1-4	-	TGTGCCAGCTCTCTGACCGGCCTCCTGCGGGAAAAACTGTTTTTT	CASSLTGLLREKLFF
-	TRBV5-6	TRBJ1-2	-	TGTGCCAGCAGCTTGGGTAGGGGCTATGGCTACACCTTC	CASSLGRGYGYTF
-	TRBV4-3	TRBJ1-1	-	TGCGCCAGCAGCCGGCGGGTCAACACTGAAGCTTTCTTT	CASSRRVNTEAFF
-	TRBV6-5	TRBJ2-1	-	TGTGCCAGCAGTCCCACCGGGGGTGAGCAGTTCTTC	CASSPTGGEQFF
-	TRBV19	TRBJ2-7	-	TGTGCCAGTAGTATAGAGGGGCAGGAGTCCTACGAGCAGTACTTC	CASSIEGQESYEQYF
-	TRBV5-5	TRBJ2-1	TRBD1	TGTGCCAGCAGCCCCGGGACAGGGAACAATGAGCAGTTCTTC	CASSPGTGNNEQFF
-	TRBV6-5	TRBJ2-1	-	TGTGCCAGCAGTTACCATAGCGGCCCCTCCTACAATGAGCAGTTCTTC	CASSYHSGPSYNEQFF
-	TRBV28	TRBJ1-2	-	TGTGCCAGCAGTCCGGGAGGCAGCGGCTACACCTTC	CASSPGGSGYTF
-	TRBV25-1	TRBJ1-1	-	TGTGCCAGCAGGGGAGGAAAGGGGTGTGGGGAGGACACTGAAGCTTTCTTT	CASRGGKGCGEDTEAFF
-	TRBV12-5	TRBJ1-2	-	TGTGCTAGTGGTTTGTTCCGGCGGGGCTCCTCACCCGATTACTATGGCTACACCTTC	CASGLFRRGSSPDYYGYTF
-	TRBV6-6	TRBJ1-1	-	TGTGCCAGCAGTTATCTGTGTGGAGGGACTGAAGCTTTCTTT	CASSYLCGGTEAFF
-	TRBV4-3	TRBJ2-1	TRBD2	TGCGCCAGCAGCCAAGAAGTTTTAGGACTAGCACTCTTGAGTGAGCAGTTCTTC	CASSQEVLGLALLSEQFF
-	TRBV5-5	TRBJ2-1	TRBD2	TGTGCCAGCAGCTTTTGGCTAGCGGGTACGAGCTCCTACAATGAGCAGTTCTTC	CASSFWLAGTSSYNEQFF
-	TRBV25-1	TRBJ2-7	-	TGTGCCAGACAAAGACTTGTCACCTACGAGCAGTACTTC	CARQRLVTYEQYF
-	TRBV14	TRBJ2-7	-	TGTGCCAGCAGCCAATCGGGTTTTACCTACGAGCAGTACTTC	CASSQSGFTYEQYF
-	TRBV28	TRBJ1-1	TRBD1	TGTGCCAGCACGAACCGTCGGCAGGGGGCGGTTGGAGCTTTCTTT	CASTNRRQGAVGAFF
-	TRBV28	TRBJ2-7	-	TGTGCCAGCAGACCAAAGGCGGGGTCGCGGGCTTACGAGCAGTACTTC	CASRPKAGSRAYEQYF
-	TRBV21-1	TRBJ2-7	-	TGTGCCAGCAGCAAACGGACAGGTCCAAGCTCCTACGAGCAGTACTTC	CASSKRTGPSSYEQYF
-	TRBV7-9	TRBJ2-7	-	TGTGCCAGCAGCCCCCGGGACACCCTCTACGAGCAGTACTTC	CASSPRDTLYEQYF
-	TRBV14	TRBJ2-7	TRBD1	TGTGCCAGCAGCCAAGGGATGGACAGGGGATACGAGCAGTACTTC	CASSQGMDRGYEQYF
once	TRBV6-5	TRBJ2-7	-	TGTGCCAGCAGGCAGGGTTGGAGCCTCTCCTACGAGCAGTACTTC	CASRQGWSLSYEQYF
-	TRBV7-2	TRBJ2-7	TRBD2	TGTGCCAGCAGCTTACCAGGGACTAGCGGGAGAGGCGGTTACGAGCAGTACTTC	CASSLPGTSGRGGYEQYF
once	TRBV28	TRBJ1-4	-	TGTGCCAGCCGGCTGGAGGAAAAACTGTTTTTT	CASRLEEKLFF
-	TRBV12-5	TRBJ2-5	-	TGTGCTAGTGGTTTGAACTCGTCCGGGGGACAGCCTCAAGAGACCCAGTACTTC	CASGLNSSGGQPQETQYF
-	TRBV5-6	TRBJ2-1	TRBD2	TGTGCCAGCAGCAAAAGGACTAGCGGGGGGCCATCCTACAATGAGCAGTTCTTC	CASSKRTSGGPSYNEQFF
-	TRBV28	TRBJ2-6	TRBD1	TGTGCCAGCAGTTTACCCCGGGACAGTACTACCTCTGGGGCCAACGTCCTGACTTTC	CASSLPRDSTTSGANVLTF
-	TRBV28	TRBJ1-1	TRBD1	TGTGTCTCCGGGACAGATAACACTGAAGCTTTCTTT	CVSGTDNTEAFF
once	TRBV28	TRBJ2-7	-	TGTGCCAGCAGTTCAACAAGGACAGCGAAGACCGCCTACGAGCAGTACTTC	CASSSTRTAKTAYEQYF
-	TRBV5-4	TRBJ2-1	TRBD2	TGTGCCAGCAGCAACCCTAGCGGGGGGGTCTATGAGCAGTTCTTC	CASSNPSGGVYEQFF
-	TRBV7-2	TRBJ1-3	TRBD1	TGTGCCAGCAGCAAAGGGACAGGGAGCCTTGGAAACACCATATATTTT	CASSKGTGSLGNTIYF
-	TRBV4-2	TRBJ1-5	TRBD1	TGTGCCAGCAGCCAAGGGACAGGACGCAATCAGCCCCAGCATTTT	CASSQGTGRNQPQHF